This T cell receptor (beta chain) stems from a study of cytomegalovirus exposure and HLA in healthy donors. Overall study: A later analysis reported the 100 to 150 validation repertoires used the same platform as the roughly 670 first-cohort repertoires. Study results and caveats: Subsequent analysis revealed that first-cohort TCR clusters tended to co-occur in the approximately 120 validation repertoires.

Produced via immunoSEQ multiplex PCR; TCRdb's table is partial and in-frame only. The sample has about 190,000 clones, roughly 84% seen once. V gave up 3 bases and J gave up 7 bases; unmatched junction bases: 5. Germline values: CDR1 SGHRS, CDR2 YFSETQ. There are 14 residues in the CDR3. As to this clone: The antigen remains undetermined.

Sequenced material: PBMCs. This TCR was sampled from a young man in good health and CMV-seropositive. The rearrangement links TRBV5-1 to TRBJ2-1; 9 nucleotides match TRBD2. The CDR3 loop is CASSSAGGGNEQFF. The CDR3 bases are TGCGCCAGCAGCTCAGCGGGAGGAGGGAATGAGCAGTTCTTC.